This T cell receptor (beta chain) was documented in a study of blood T cell repertoires in COVID-19 (dated by TCRdb to 2018 to 2021). About the investigation overall: The collaborator samples originated in the United States, Italy and Spain and spanned the acute and convalescent phases of COVID-19. The material from the prospective study consisted of cDNA or gDNA derived from T cells, B-cell-depleted T cells, or PBMCs. Deeply sampled blood TCRbeta repertoires from subjects exposed to, actively infected with, or recovered from COVID-19 were included in the dataset. The repertoires were made available in a free public database intended to serve as a resource for research on the immune response to SARS-CoV-2. The samples were drawn from two sources: the first 160 participants of the ongoing ImmuneRACE study, and 1,200 or so subjects contributed by 6 global collaborators. A de-identified subject ID, COVID-19 status, age in years and sex were almost always included in the sample metadata. Where available, HLA class I and class II types were taken from metadata supplied by the sample provider and were not determined by assay-based typing.

A note on this clone: The antigen it recognizes is unknown. No quality values exist for individual bases; no much larger clone is one base distant.

General conclusions and limits of the study: Clinical and demographic metadata were provided uncurated, with the amount varying by source and participant.

Germline trimming: 0 bases from V, 5 bases from J; junction bases outside gene matches: 7. CDR1 and CDR2, looked up from the germline V gene, are MNHEY and SVGAGI. Including cysteine and phenylalanine, the CDR3 has 16 amino acids. The DNA shown is the 48-base CDR3, in frame from base 1. The immunoSEQ Assay, a bias-controlled multiplex PCR, was used to amplify TCRbeta CDR3 regions from genomic DNA. The paper's data handling went like this. Nucleated cell counts per sample were estimated from amplification of reference gene primers within the assay. To quantify the absolute abundance of each unique TCRbeta CDR3 rearrangement, sequence reads were collapsed and filtered. For each sample, productive Simpson clonality was calculated as the square root of Simpson's diversity index over productive rearrangements. TCRdb stores this immuneACCESS table with in-frame sequences only. Part of the clones is absent; in the studies checked, under half of the shortfall reflects unresolved V genes, and no reason is known for the rest. The V and J calls and clone size are taken from that table; D and trimming were inferred from the DNA. The table for this sample lists 250,000 to 350,000 clones; about four fifths of them were counted only once. Approximately 1.3% of the sample comes from the top ten.

Collaborating institutions collected whole blood in K2EDTA tubes following their own protocols. For TCRbeta analysis, collaborators shipped samples as frozen whole blood, isolated PBMCs, or DNA extracted from either of those sample types. The receptor was derived from a woman in her fifties or sixties with acute or convalescent COVID-19. Sequences were obtained from peripheral blood. The V gene is TRBV6-5 and the J gene is TRBJ2-5; a stretch of 9 junction bases matches TRBD1. This receptor has the CDR3 CASSYSGTGLVETQYF. In nucleotides, the sequence is TGTGCCAGCAGTTACTCGGGGACAGGGTTGGTGGAGACCCAGTACTTC.